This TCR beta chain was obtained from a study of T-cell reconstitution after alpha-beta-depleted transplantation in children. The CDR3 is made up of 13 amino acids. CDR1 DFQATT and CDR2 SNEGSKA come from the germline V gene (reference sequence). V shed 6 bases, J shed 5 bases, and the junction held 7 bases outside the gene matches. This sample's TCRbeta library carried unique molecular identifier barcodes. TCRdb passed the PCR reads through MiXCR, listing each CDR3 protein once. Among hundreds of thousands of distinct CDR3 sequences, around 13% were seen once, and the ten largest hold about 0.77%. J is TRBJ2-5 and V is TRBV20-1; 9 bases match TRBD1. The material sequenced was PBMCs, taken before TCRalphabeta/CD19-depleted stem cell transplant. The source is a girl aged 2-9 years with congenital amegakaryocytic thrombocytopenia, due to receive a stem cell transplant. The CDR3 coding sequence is TGCAGTGCCAACACAGGGGGCCCCGAGACCCAGTACTTC. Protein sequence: CSANTGGPETQYF.